A single sample is the source of the 30 T cell receptor beta chains below, sequenced in a study of technical replicates of blood from a handful of donors (dated by TCRdb to the late 2010s). Library preparation used the immunoSEQ multiplex PCR assay. TCRdb mirrors the immuneACCESS table, restricted to in-frame sequences. Some clones are absent from its copies; in checked studies, under half trace to an unresolved V gene, and the reason for the others is unknown. This sample is represented by tens of thousands of clones; approximately 90% of them were singletons. 4.7% of the sample lies in the top ten. The sample consisted of PBMCs. Receptor source: a human donor in good health. Some clones in this sample may be carry-over from other donors' samples.

The chain uses TRBV5-1 and TRBJ2-1, with unresolved D. Germline CDR1 reads SGHRS; CDR2 reads YFSETQ. The CDR3 covers 14 residues. Deletions cut 1 base from V and 9 bases from J, with 14 bases between. The DNA of the CDR3 is TGCGCCAGCAGCTTGCCCCTTCCGGGTTCTGAGCAGTTCTTC. Translating it yields CASSLPLPGSEQFF.

Details on this clone: A far larger clone is only one base removed, so a read error is likely. The rearrangement uses TRBV5-6 and TRBJ1-1; D perhaps matches TRBD1 (6 bases). Germline assignment: CDR1 SGHDT and CDR2 YYEEEE. Between the trimmed V and J ends, which lost 0 bases and 4 bases, there was a span of 7 bases. This CDR3 is 13 amino acids long. DNA for the CDR3: TGTGCCAGCAGCTTGGGAGGGGGCACTGAAGCTTTCTTT. This codes for CASSLGGGTEAFF.

V and J are TRBV9 and TRBJ1-2, with D maybe TRBD1 (6 bases). The V end lost 0 bases, the J end lost 8 bases, and 11 bases lay between the germline ends. This CDR3 comprises 13 residues. Looked up from germline, CDR1 is SGDLS and CDR2 is YYNGEE. The CDR3 DNA sequence: TGTGCCAGCAGCGTAGCGGCAGGGGCAGGCTACACCTTC. As protein: CASSVAAGAGYTF.

This clone was recorded a few times. DNA of the CDR3: TGTGCCAGCAGCAAAGGACTAGGGGATTCCTACGAGCAGTACTTC. Translation gives CASSKGLGDSYEQYF. The chain links TRBV4-2 to TRBJ2-7; TRBD2 matches 7 bases. The CDR3 loop spans 15 amino acids. Germline trimming cut 5 bases from V and 1 base from J; bases unmatched to any gene: 8. Germline V CDR1 and CDR2: LGHNA, YNFKEQ.

The chain combines TRBV4-3 with TRBJ2-1, with 10 bases that match TRBD2. V shed 0 bases and J 6 bases; nucleotides not matched to a gene: 8. CDR1 is LGHNA and CDR2 is YSLEER in the germline V gene. This CDR3 spans 17 amino acids. DNA of the CDR3: TGCGCCAGCAGCCAAGAGTGGCGGCTAGCGGGAGTCAATGAGCAGTTCTTC. Translation: CASSQEWRLAGVNEQFF.

The chain recombines TRBV7-2 with TRBJ1-5; D uncertain. Trimming shortened V by 1 base and J by 6 bases, and 10 bases separated the two germline ends. The germline V gene encodes CDR1 SGHTA and CDR2 FQGNSA. The CDR3 is made up of 14 amino acids. The CDR3 bases are TGTGCCAGCAGCTTAGTAGCCTTTAGTCAGCCCCAGCATTTT. Translating it yields CASSLVAFSQPQHF. Using reference TRBV7-2 and TRBJ1-5 for the parts outside the CDR3, the full variable domain is GAGVSQSPSNKVTEKGKDVELRCDPISGHTALYWYRQSLGQGLEFLIYFQGNSAPDKSGLPSDRFSAERTGGSVSTLTIQRTQQEDSAVYLCASSLVAFSQPQHFGDGTRLSIL.

The CDR3 loop reads CASSLAGGRTDTQYF. CDR3 DNA: TGTGCCAGCAGCCTAGCGGGAGGTAGGACAGATACGCAGTATTTT. This sequence joins TRBV2 and TRBJ2-3; 11 bases fit TRBD2. The V segment lost 6 bases and the J segment 3 bases; nucleotides outside the gene matches: 5. CDR1 and CDR2 (germline): SNHLY, FYNNEI. CDR3 length equals 15 residues.

The chain links TRBV4-1 to TRBJ1-1, with D uncertain. Germline V gives CDR1 MGHRA, CDR2 YSYEKL. V lost 0 bases to trimming and J lost 11 bases, with 13 bases between them. CDR3 length: 13 residues. The CDR3 spells CASSQDGGLGAFF. For the CDR3, the DNA is TGCGCCAGCAGCCAAGATGGAGGGCTGGGGGCTTTCTTT.

V and J are TRBV4-1 and TRBJ2-1; 15 bases align to TRBD2. After removal of 2 bases from V and 10 bases from J, the junction contained 9 bases not matched to a gene. This CDR3 comprises 17 residues. Looked up from germline, CDR1 is MGHRA and CDR2 is YSYEKL. The CDR3 sequence: CASSQSLPGLAGGEQFF. CDR3 nucleotides: TGCGCCAGCAGCCAATCACTCCCGGGACTAGCGGGAGGAGAGCAGTTCTTC.

The rearrangement joins TRBV18 to TRBJ1-1, with D tentatively TRBD1 (5 bases). Germline values: CDR1 KGHSH, CDR2 LQKENI. V dropped 5 bases and J dropped 0 bases, with 10 bases sitting between them. The CDR3 is 14 residues long. This chain's CDR3 is CASSSDTMNTEAFF. The CDR3 DNA sequence: TGTGCCAGCTCATCGGACACCATGAACACTGAAGCTTTCTTT.

This sequence joins TRBV7-9 and TRBJ2-3, with 10 bases lining up with TRBD2. The germline V gene encodes CDR1 SEHNR and CDR2 FQNEAQ (reference sequence). J was trimmed by 2 bases and V by 5 bases; bases with no gene match: 10. This CDR3 has 17 amino acids. CDR3 sequence reads: CASSPGLAGADTDTQYF. Here the CDR3 DNA reads TGTGCCAGCAGCCCCGGGCTAGCGGGGGCCGACACAGATACGCAGTATTTT.

This clone was seen just once. The chain couples TRBV5-6 to TRBJ2-1; 9 nucleotides match TRBD2. V shed 1 base, J shed 11 bases, and the junction held 19 bases outside the gene matches. This CDR3 spans 18 amino acids. CDR1 and CDR2 (germline): SGHDT, YYEEEE. The CDR3 sequence is CASSLRANLASGNLKQFF. Here the CDR3 DNA reads TGTGCCAGCAGCTTGAGGGCCAATCTTGCTAGCGGGAATTTGAAGCAGTTCTTC. The complete variable domain, with remaining parts taken from reference TRBV5-6 and TRBJ2-1, reads DAGVTQSPTHLIKTRGQQVTLRCSPKSGHDTVSWYQQALGQGPQFIFQYYEEEERQRGNFPDRFSGHQFPNYSSELNVNALLLGDSALYLCASSLRANLASGNLKQFFGPGTRLTVL.

This chain links TRBV12-5 with TRBJ2-1, with 9 bases identical to TRBD1. Trimming took 5 bases from V and 7 from J; bases not matched to a gene: 15. Germline V gene data show CDR1 as LGHNT and CDR2 as FRNRAP. CDR3 length: 17 residues. The CDR3 protein is CASGLGRRTGERNEQFF. The DNA for the CDR3 is TGTGCTAGTGGTCTTGGTCGTCGGACAGGGGAGAGGAATGAGCAGTTCTTC.

CDR3 amino acids: CASSLGLADYGYTF. The DNA for the CDR3 is TGTGCCAGCAGCTTGGGGTTAGCTGACTATGGCTACACCTTC. The chain combines TRBV5-6 with TRBJ1-2; no clear D. This CDR3 is built from 14 residues. Trimming took 0 bases from V and 3 from J, leaving 9 bases between them. CDR1 is SGHDT and CDR2 is YYEEEE in the germline V gene.

V is TRBV7-2 and J is TRBJ1-2, with 8 bases lining up with TRBD1. The CDR3 covers 13 residues. V lost 1 base and J lost 7; bases outside the gene matches: 2. From germline, CDR1 is SGHTA and CDR2 FQGNSA. CDR3: CASSLEQGVGYTF. In DNA, the CDR3 is TGTGCCAGCAGCTTAGAACAGGGGGTTGGCTACACCTTC.

The rearrangement joins TRBV29-1 to TRBJ2-4, with 8 bases identical to TRBD2. V was clipped by 0 bases and J by 0 bases; unmatched bases: 4. The germline V gene has CDR1 SQVTM and CDR2 ANQGSEA. The CDR3 consists of 16 residues. The CDR3: CSVEDRGGLAKNIQYF. CDR3 in DNA: TGCAGCGTTGAAGATCGGGGGGGACTAGCCAAAAACATTCAGTACTTC.

The gene calls are TRBV7-3 and TRBJ1-1; D gene uncertain. Germline V lookup: CDR1 SGHTA, CDR2 FQGTGA. The CDR3 is made up of 13 amino acids. V gave up 1 base and J gave up 5 bases, with 8 bases separating them. CDR3 residues: CASSLKAATEAFF. The CDR3 bases are TGTGCCAGCAGCTTAAAGGCGGCTACTGAAGCTTTCTTT.

V gene TRBV4-3 combines with J gene TRBJ1-1, with 9 nucleotides matching TRBD1. The germline V gene encodes CDR1 LGHNA and CDR2 YSLEER. This CDR3 has 14 amino acids. With V trimmed by 2 bases and J by 3 bases, 1 base remained unmatched. CDR3 region: CASSQRQGDTEAFF. For the CDR3, the DNA is TGCGCCAGCAGCCAAAGACAGGGGGACACTGAAGCTTTCTTT.

The chain carries TRBV5-1 and TRBJ2-5; maybe TRBD1 (6 bases). From germline, CDR1 is SGHRS and CDR2 YFSETQ. The CDR3 covers 15 residues. Trimming shortened V by 0 bases and J by 5 bases, and 14 bases separated the two germline ends. The CDR3 loop is CASSLGEQGIETQYF. In nucleotides, the CDR3 is TGCGCCAGCAGCTTGGGGGAGCAGGGGATTGAGACCCAGTACTTC.

V is TRBV27 and J is TRBJ1-5; D unresolved. Germline V gene data show CDR1 as MNHEY and CDR2 as SMNVEV (reference sequence). This CDR3 spans 13 amino acids. Trimming removed 2 bases from V and 4 bases from J, with 6 bases in between. CDR3 region: CASSLGFNQPQHF. In DNA, the CDR3 is TGTGCCAGCAGTTTAGGCTTTAATCAGCCCCAGCATTTT.

V usage is TRBV7-9 and J usage is TRBJ1-1; D uncertain. Germline CDR1 is SEHNR and CDR2 is FQNEAQ (reference sequence). Trimming took off 1 base at V and 11 bases at J, with 17 bases between the two ends. The CDR3 runs 14 residues. CDR3 amino acids: CASSLGTAHSGAFF. The CDR3 nucleotides are TGTGCCAGCAGCTTAGGGACGGCACACTCGGGGGCTTTCTTT. Looking up the rest from reference TRBV7-9 and TRBJ1-1 gives the full variable domain: DTGVSQNPRHKITKRGQNVTFRCDPISEHNRLYWYRQTLGQGPEFLTYFQNEAQLEKSRLLSDRFSAERPKGSFSTLEIQRTEQGDSAMYLCASSLGTAHSGAFFGQGTRLTVV.

The chain employs TRBV5-5 and TRBJ1-2; 7 bases are a match to TRBD1. The CDR3 covers 16 residues. V was pared by 3 bases and J by 0 bases, with 8 bases of the junction left unmatched. Germline loops: CDR1 SGHKS, CDR2 YYEKEE (reference sequence). In nucleotides, the CDR3 is TGTGCCAGCAGCTCAGATCCCGGGACAGCTAACTATGGCTACACCTTC. Translation gives CASSSDPGTANYGYTF.

The V gene is TRBV19, the J gene TRBJ1-5, with D unresolved. Trimming stripped 3 bases from V and 2 bases from J, with 11 bases between. The CDR3 is made up of 15 amino acids. CDR1 is LNHDA, CDR2 SQIVND, per germline (reference sequence). This chain's CDR3 is CASSMRGSGNQPQHF. DNA of the CDR3: TGTGCCAGTAGTATGCGGGGTAGCGGCAATCAGCCCCAGCATTTT. Variable domain in full (rest from reference TRBV19 and TRBJ1-5): DGGITQSPKYLFRKEGQNVTLSCEQNLNHDAMYWYRQDPGQGLRLIYYSQIVNDFQKGDIAEGYSVSREKKESFPLTVTSAQKNPTAFYLCASSMRGSGNQPQHFGDGTRLSIL.

The J gene is TRBJ2-3, the V gene TRBV6-5; 11 positions agree with TRBD2. The CDR3 spans 14 residues. J gave up 7 bases and V 6 bases, and 6 bases lay outside the gene matches. Germline lookup yields CDR1 MNHEY and CDR2 SVGAGI. CDR3 coding DNA: TGTGCCAGCAGACTTAGCGGGGGGGTGCATACGCAGTATTTT. It is translated as CASRLSGGVHTQYF.

This chain joins TRBV18 and TRBJ2-2; TRBD2 matches at 11 bases. The CDR3 has 17 residues. CDR1 is KGHSH, CDR2 LQKENI, per germline. V lost 4 bases, J lost 2 bases, and 6 bases stayed unmatched. In nucleotides, the CDR3 is TGTGCCAGCTCACTATCCGGGACTAGCGGCAACACCGGGGAGCTGTTTTTT. Amino acids: CASSLSGTSGNTGELFF.

This sequence joins TRBV7-2 and TRBJ2-5, with D possibly TRBD1 on 6 matching bases. The germline V gene has CDR1 SGHTA and CDR2 FQGNSA. The V end was cut by 7 bases, the J end by 3 bases, with 18 bases between. This CDR3 has 15 amino acids. The CDR3 is CASNSYGGGKETQYF. Written as DNA, the CDR3 is TGTGCCAGCAACTCGTATGGTGGGGGCAAAGAGACCCAGTACTTC. Filled out from reference TRBV7-2 and TRBJ2-5, the complete variable domain reads GAGVSQSPSNKVTEKGKDVELRCDPISGHTALYWYRQSLGQGLEFLIYFQGNSAPDKSGLPSDRFSAERTGGSVSTLTIQRTQQEDSAVYLCASNSYGGGKETQYFGPGTRLLVL.

V usage is TRBV2 and J usage is TRBJ1-4; D perhaps matches TRBD1 (5 bases). CDR1 SNHLY and CDR2 FYNNEI come from the germline V gene. This CDR3 has 14 amino acids. The V end lost 3 bases, the J end lost 2 bases, and 7 bases lay between the germline ends. The DNA of the CDR3 is TGTGCCAGCAGTGAGGGGGGTACTAATGAAAAACTGTTTTTT. Translating gives CASSEGGTNEKLFF. The full variable domain, in which reference TRBV2 and TRBJ1-4 provide the parts outside the CDR3, is EPEVTQTPSHQVTQMGQEVILRCVPISNHLYFYWYRQILGQKVEFLVSFYNNEISEKSEIFDDQFSVERPDGSNFTLKIRSTKLEDSAMYFCASSEGGTNEKLFFGSGTQLSVL.

V and J are TRBV4-2 and TRBJ1-2, with 11 bases identical to TRBD1. The V segment lost 0 bases and the J segment 4 bases; nucleotides outside the gene matches: 4. Germline V gives CDR1 LGHNA, CDR2 YNFKEQ. The CDR3 has 16 residues. As DNA, the CDR3 is TGTGCCAGCAGCCAAGATTGGACAGGGGGCAGCTATGGCTACACCTTC. Its protein product is CASSQDWTGGSYGYTF.

The chain joins TRBV15 to TRBJ1-2; 8 nucleotides line up with TRBD1. The CDR3 spans 15 residues. The J segment lost 7 bases and the V segment lost 0 bases, leaving 7 bases of the junction unmatched. Per the germline V gene, CDR1 is LNHNV and CDR2 is YYDKDF (reference sequence). CDR3 coding DNA: TGTGCCACCAGCAGAGAAGGTGGACAGGGAGTTGGCTACACCTTC. It specifies CATSREGGQGVGYTF.

The chain is built from TRBV27 and TRBJ2-1; 11 nucleotides align to TRBD2. Trimming cost V 4 bases and J 9 bases; bases outside gene matches: 11. Germline loops: CDR1 MNHEY, CDR2 SMNVEV (reference sequence). This CDR3 comprises 16 residues. The CDR3 nucleotides are TGTGCCAGCAGTTCCCCGGGGGTAGCGGGGGGGGGTGAGCAGTTCTTC. The encoded protein is CASSSPGVAGGGEQFF.